Given below is one TCR beta chain in context. What it binds is unknown. V lost 5 bases and J lost 6; bases outside the gene matches: 15. The CDR3 extends over 18 amino acids. CDR1 is SSHAT, CDR2 FNYEAQ, per germline (reference sequence). These data are taken from a study of sequential checkpoint blockade in melanoma. Study at large: Each arm's sequence ended with maintenance nivolumab. General study points: About 30 times likelier clinical benefit followed increased tumor T-cell fraction and clonality.

Clones were sequenced by immunoSEQ multiplex PCR, and TCRdb holds only the in-frame ones, with some missing. The repertoire holds some 22,000 clones, with 25% to 35% as singletons. Treatment defined: randomized to nivolumab then ipilimumab (arm A) or the reverse (arm B). The V and J genes are TRBV7-7 and TRBJ2-1; 11 bases line up with TRBD2. The clonotype originates from a human donor with melanoma. The starting material was tumor tissue (inferred from file names), obtained from a patient given nivolumab and ipilimumab in sequence. In DNA, the CDR3 is TGTGCCAGCAGCCCTTCTGTGGTAGCGGGGGGGCTACCCAATGAGCAGTTCTTC. Protein product: CASSPSVVAGGLPNEQFF.